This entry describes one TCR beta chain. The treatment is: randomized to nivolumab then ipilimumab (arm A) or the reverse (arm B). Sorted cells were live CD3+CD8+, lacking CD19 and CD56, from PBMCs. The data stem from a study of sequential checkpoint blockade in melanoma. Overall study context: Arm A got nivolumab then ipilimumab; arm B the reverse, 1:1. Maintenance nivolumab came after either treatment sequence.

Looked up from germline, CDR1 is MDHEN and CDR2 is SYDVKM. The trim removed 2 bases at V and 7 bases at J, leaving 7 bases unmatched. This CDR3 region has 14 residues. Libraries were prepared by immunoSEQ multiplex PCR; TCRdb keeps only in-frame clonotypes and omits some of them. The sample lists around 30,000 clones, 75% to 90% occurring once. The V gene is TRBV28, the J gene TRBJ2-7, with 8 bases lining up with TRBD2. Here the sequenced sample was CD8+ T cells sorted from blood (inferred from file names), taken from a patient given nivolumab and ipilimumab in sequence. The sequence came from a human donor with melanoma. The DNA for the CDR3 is TGTGCCAGCAGTTTACGGGGGGGGGCGCGAGAGCAGTACTTC. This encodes CASSLRGGAREQYF. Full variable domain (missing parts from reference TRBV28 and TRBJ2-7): DVKVTQSSRYLVKRTGEKVFLECVQDMDHENMFWYRQDPGLGLRLIYFSYDVKMKEKGDIPEGYSVSREKKERFSLILESASTNQTSMYLCASSLRGGAREQYFGPGTRLTVT.